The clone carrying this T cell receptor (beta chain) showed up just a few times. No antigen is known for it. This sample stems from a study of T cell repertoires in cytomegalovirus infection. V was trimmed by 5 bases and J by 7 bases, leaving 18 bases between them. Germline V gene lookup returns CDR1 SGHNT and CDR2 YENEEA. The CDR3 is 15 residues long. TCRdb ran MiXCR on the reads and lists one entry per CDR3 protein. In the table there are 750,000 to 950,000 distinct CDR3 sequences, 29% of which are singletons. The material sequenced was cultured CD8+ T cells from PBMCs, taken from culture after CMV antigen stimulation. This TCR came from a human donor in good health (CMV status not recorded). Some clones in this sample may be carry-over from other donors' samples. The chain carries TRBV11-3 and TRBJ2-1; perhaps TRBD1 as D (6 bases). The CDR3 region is CASSRRPGAGNEQFF. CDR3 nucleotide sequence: TGTGCCAGCAGCCGTCGCCCAGGGGCAGGTAATGAGCAGTTCTTC. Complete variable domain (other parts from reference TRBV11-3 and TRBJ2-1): EAGVVQSPRYKIIEKKQPVAFWCNPISGHNTLYWYLQNLGQGPELLIRYENEEAVDDSQLPKDRFSAERLKGVDSTLKIQPAELGDSAVYLCASSRRPGAGNEQFFGPGTRLTVL.